What follows are 18 T cell receptor beta chains derived from one specimen sequenced in a study of T cells in women clearing cervical HPV infection. Profiled with immunoSEQ multiplex PCR; TCRdb holds only in-frame clones, not every one. The table counts about 40,000 clones; about 8% lies in the top ten. Sequenced sample: blood buffy coat. Every receptor here comes from a woman between 18 and 69 years old with a cervical HPV16 infection that either progressed to CIN3+ or cleared (not recorded which).

In the case of this clone: The CDR3 extends 3 residues past the end of the read, so its final part is completed from the germline J gene. The rearrangement uses TRBV6-2 or TRBV6-3 and TRBJ1-2; possibly TRBD1 for D (6 bases). This CDR3 spans 17 amino acids. From germline, CDR1 is MNHEY and CDR2 SVGEGT. V lost 7 bases, J lost 1 base, and 22 bases lay in between. This chain's CDR3 is CASTKSQGLFFNYGYTF. Incomplete CDR3 DNA: TGTGCCAGCACTAAGTCACAGGGTTTATTTTTTAACTATGGC.

Turning to this clone: The read ends 3 residues before the CDR3 terminus; that terminus is restored from the germline J gene. V usage is TRBV10-3 and J usage is TRBJ1-6, with TRBD1 as a possible D gene (6 bases). The CDR3 is 18 amino acids. Germline CDR1 reads ENHRY; CDR2 reads SYGVKD. V was pared by 2 bases and J by 0 bases, with 14 bases between. CDR3 DNA (partial): TGTGCCATCAGTGAGCCTCAACAGGGAAGCTCCTATAATTCACCC. It yields the protein CAISEPQQGSSYNSP. The full CDR3 is CAISEPQQGSSYNSPLHF.

Comments on this clone: The read ends 3 residues shy of where the CDR3 ends; the end is completed using the germline J gene. This chain uses TRBV23-1 with TRBJ2-7, with 7 positions matching TRBD1. TRBV23-1 is an ORF for which the function is uncertain. CDR3 length: 14 residues. J lost 5 bases, V lost 6 bases, and 10 bases had no gene match. This chain's CDR3 is CASRLNRGRDEQYF. The CDR3 DNA, read in part, is TGCGCCAGCAGATTGAACAGGGGTAGGGACGAG.

To note about this clone: The read comes to an end 3 residues before the CDR3 does, leaving the germline J gene to fill in the end. The chain uses TRBV29-1 and TRBJ1-1, with TRBD1 identical over 10 bases. V lost 7 bases, J lost 3 bases, and 5 bases stayed unmatched. The CDR3 loop spans 13 amino acids. The germline V gene has CDR1 SQVTM and CDR2 ANQGSEA. CDR3 in amino acids: CSARTGGDTEAFF. The sequenced CDR3 bases are TGCAGCGCTCGGACAGGGGGAGACACTGAA.

This CDR3 reads CASSEGGLLGYTF. The sequenced CDR3 bases are TGTGCCAGCAGTGAAGGGGGACTGCTTGGC. The rearrangement links TRBV2 to TRBJ1-2, with a possible D match to TRBD1 (5 bases). The CDR3 end falls 3 residues outside the read, so it is completed with the germline J gene. The germline gives CDR1 SNHLY, CDR2 FYNNEI. The V gene lost 1 base and the J gene lost 7 bases, with 10 bases spanning the gap. The CDR3 spans 13 residues.

Comment on this clone: The read gets to within 3 residues of the CDR3 end, and the germline J gene fills in the rest. The chain uses TRBV5-4 and TRBJ2-7; D is possibly TRBD2 (6 bases). Trimming took 2 bases from V and 2 from J, leaving 11 bases between them. This CDR3 spans 14 amino acids. CDR1 is SGHNT, CDR2 YYREEE, per germline (reference sequence). CDR3 sequence reads: CASSFGTPTYEQYF. CDR3 bases read: TGTGCCAGCAGCTTCGGGACTCCAACCTACGAG.

A remark on this clone: Sequencing ends 3 residues short of the CDR3 end; the germline J gene provides the rest. The rearrangement joins TRBV6-1 to TRBJ2-5; TRBD1 aligns across 8 bases. Trimming at V came to 4 bases and at J to 5 bases, leaving 3 bases not matched to a gene. The germline gives CDR1 MNHNS, CDR2 SASEGT. The CDR3 is 13 residues long. The CDR3: CASSGQGWETQYF. The DNA read from the CDR3 is TGTGCCAGCAGTGGACAGGGGTGGGAGACC.

Comments on this clone: The read ends 3 residues shy of where the CDR3 ends; the end is completed using the germline J gene. This chain joins TRBV5-6 and TRBJ1-1; tentative D call: TRBD1 (6 bases). Per germline, CDR1 SGHDT and CDR2 YYEEEE. The CDR3 spans 12 residues. CDR3 bases read: TGTGCCAGCAGCCCCTTACAGGGAAGG. It yields the protein CASSPLQGR. From start to end, the CDR3 is CASSPLQGRAFF.

Points on this clone: The CDR3 goes on 3 residues after the read ends, and that part is filled in from the germline J gene. V gene TRBV5-1 combines with J gene TRBJ1-1; no reliable D call. Trimming left V 4 bases short and J 4 bases short, with 11 bases between. Germline-derived CDR1 and CDR2 are SGHRS and YFSETQ. This CDR3 contains 13 residues. Partial CDR3 DNA: TGCGCCAGCAGCCGTCGGGGTCCCACTGAA. Its protein product is CASSRRGPTE. The whole CDR3 sequence is CASSRRGPTEAFF. Combining the CDR3 with reference TRBV5-1 and TRBJ1-1 gives the whole variable domain KAGVTQTPRYLIKTRGQQVTLSCSPISGHRSVSWYQQTPGQGLQFLFEYFSETQRNKGNFPGRFSGRQFSNSRSEMNVSTLELGDSALYLCASSRRGPTEAFFGQGTRLTVV.

Of note for this clone: The read is 3 residues too short to cover the CDR3 end, so that end is filled in from the germline J gene. The J gene is TRBJ2-3, the V gene TRBV4-1; 13 bases map to TRBD2. This CDR3 is 16 amino acids long. Germline V gene lookup returns CDR1 MGHRA and CDR2 YSYEKL. Germline trimming cut 0 bases from V and 4 bases from J; bases unmatched to any gene: 1. The CDR3 reads CASSQELAGGPDTQYF. CDR3 DNA (partial): TGCGCCAGCAGCCAAGAACTAGCGGGAGGGCCAGATACG.

About this clone itself: The read is 3 residues too short to cover the CDR3 end, so that end is filled in from the germline J gene. V usage is TRBV20-1 and J usage is TRBJ2-7; possibly TRBD1 for D (6 bases). From germline, CDR1 is DFQATT and CDR2 SNEGSKA (reference sequence). There are 14 residues in the CDR3. The germline V and J ends were trimmed by 1 base and 3 bases, with 13 bases remaining between them. Incomplete CDR3 DNA: TGCAGTGCTAGAGGTTACAGGGTGGGCTACGAG. It translates to CSARGYRVGYE. From start to end, the CDR3 is CSARGYRVGYEQYF.

Concerning this clone itself: The read ends 3 residues early relative to the CDR3; the germline J gene fills the gap. The rearrangement joins TRBV7-9 to TRBJ2-3; 7 positions match TRBD2. The CDR3 runs 14 residues. Germline trimming cut 4 bases from V and 0 bases from J; bases unmatched to any gene: 1. The germline CDR1 and CDR2 sequences are SEHNR and FQNEAQ (reference sequence). CDR3 sequence reads: CASSSSGSTDTQYF. The sequenced CDR3 bases are TGTGCCAGCAGCTCTAGCGGTAGCACAGATACG.

As regards this clone: The CDR3 end falls 3 residues outside the read, so it is completed with the germline J gene. The J gene is TRBJ1-1, the V gene TRBV19; 9 bases match TRBD1. Germline V gives CDR1 LNHDA, CDR2 SQIVND (reference sequence). V dropped 7 bases and J dropped 4; count of bases not matched to a gene: 13. This CDR3 spans 16 amino acids. CDR3 amino acids: CASMTTGQGWGTEAFF. CDR3 DNA, as far as it was read: TGTGCCAGTATGACGACGGGACAGGGATGGGGCACTGAA.

To note about this clone: The read gets to within 3 residues of the CDR3 end, and the germline J gene fills in the rest. The chain employs TRBV10-2 and TRBJ1-5, with 8 bases that match TRBD1. Germline CDR1 reads WSHSY; CDR2 reads SAAADI. The J segment lost 1 base and the V segment lost 8 bases, leaving 4 bases of the junction unmatched. This CDR3 has 14 amino acids. CDR3: CASGTGGSNQPQHF. The covered CDR3 bases are TGCGCCAGCGGAACAGGGGGGAGCAATCAGCCC.

Remarks on this clone: The CDR3 extends 3 residues past the end of the read, so its final part is completed from the germline J gene. V gene TRBV7-8 combines with J gene TRBJ1-3, with TRBD1 identical over 9 bases. Germline CDR1 reads SGHVS; CDR2 reads FQNEAQ. The CDR3 consists of 16 residues. J was trimmed by 4 bases and V by 3 bases; bases with no gene match: 7. The CDR3 bases that were read are TGTGCCAGCAGCTTCGCACAGGGGGCGGCCGGAAACACC. Protein product: CASSFAQGAAGNT. In full, the CDR3 is CASSFAQGAAGNTIYF. The full variable domain, completed using reference TRBV7-8 and TRBJ1-3, is GAGVSQSPRYKVAKRGQDVALRCDPISGHVSLFWYQQALGQGPEFLTYFQNEAQLDKSGLPSDRFFAERPEGSVSTLKIQRTQQEDSAVYLCASSFAQGAAGNTIYFGEGSWLTVV.

Turning to this clone: The read terminates 3 residues ahead of where the CDR3 ends, so the germline J gene completes it. V is TRBV7-8 and J is TRBJ2-7; 8 bases align to TRBD1. Germline V CDR1 and CDR2: SGHVS, FQNEAQ. The CDR3 length is 15 residues. Unmatched junction bases numbered 5, after V lost 1 base and J lost 3 bases. The chain's CDR3 is CASSLGDRGNYEQYF. The CDR3 bases that were read are TGTGCCAGCAGCTTAGGCGACAGGGGAAACTACGAG.

With respect to this clone: The read falls 3 residues short of the CDR3 end, and the missing part is taken from the germline J gene. The chain joins TRBV5-1 to TRBJ1-2; 7 nucleotides line up with TRBD1. Per germline, CDR1 SGHRS and CDR2 YFSETQ. Trimming cost V 5 bases and J 6 bases; bases outside gene matches: 7. The CDR3 consists of 13 residues. CDR3 sequence: CASSLDRVDGYTF. The CDR3 bases that were read are TGCGCCAGCAGTCTTGACAGGGTTGATGGC.

Concerning this clone: The read terminates 3 residues ahead of where the CDR3 ends, so the germline J gene completes it. V is TRBV19 and J is TRBJ2-4; D may be TRBD1 (5 bases). The CDR3 has 13 amino acids. Germline loops: CDR1 LNHDA, CDR2 SQIVND (reference sequence). Trimming took off 4 bases at V and 4 bases at J, with 8 bases between the two ends. The chain's CDR3 is CASSTTEKNIQYF. The part of the CDR3 DNA that was read is TGTGCCAGTAGTACGACAGAGAAAAACATT.